These 14 T cell receptor beta chains were sequenced from one sample in a study of blood T cell repertoires in COVID-19. Generated by immunoSEQ multiplex PCR, the TCRdb table keeps only in-frame clones and is missing some. The data contain tens of thousands of clones, roughly 90% of them singletons. Material: peripheral blood. These receptors originate from a woman at least 80 years old with acute or convalescent COVID-19.

This chain joins TRBV30 and TRBJ2-7; D gene unclear. Germline loops: CDR1 GTSNPN, CDR2 SVGIG (reference sequence). V lost 5 bases and J 2 bases, leaving 7 bases between the germline ends. CDR3 length: 11 amino acids. The CDR3, as DNA: TGTGCCTGGGGCAGTACCTACGAGCAGTACTTC. This gives the protein CAWGSTYEQYF.

The chain uses TRBV5-1 and TRBJ2-7; maybe TRBD1 (6 bases). Trimming took 0 bases from V and 0 from J, leaving 10 bases between them. Germline CDR1 and CDR2: SGHRS and YFSETQ. The CDR3 has 15 amino acids. The CDR3 region is CASSLAAQGSYEQYF. In nucleotides, the CDR3 is TGCGCCAGCAGCTTGGCCGCACAGGGCTCCTACGAGCAGTACTTC. Full variable domain (remainder filled in from reference TRBV5-1 and TRBJ2-7): KAGVTQTPRYLIKTRGQQVTLSCSPISGHRSVSWYQQTPGQGLQFLFEYFSETQRNKGNFPGRFSGRQFSNSRSEMNVSTLELGDSALYLCASSLAAQGSYEQYFGPGTRLTVT.

This chain uses TRBV9 with TRBJ2-3; 7 bases match TRBD1. This CDR3 contains 18 residues. The germline V gene encodes CDR1 SGDLS and CDR2 YYNGEE. V shed 2 bases and J 1 base; nucleotides not matched to a gene: 13. The CDR3 coding sequence is TGTGCCAGCAGCGTGGATTGGGACAGAAGGGGCCGCACAGATACGCAGTATTTT. This sequence encodes CASSVDWDRRGRTDTQYF.

The chain carries TRBV19 and TRBJ1-5; possibly TRBD1 for D (6 bases). Germline assignment: CDR1 LNHDA and CDR2 SQIVND (reference sequence). The V and J ends lost 5 bases and 4 bases respectively, with 15 bases between them. The CDR3 length is 15 residues. The CDR3 nucleotides are TGTGCCAGTAGTGAAGGGGGGGGACCTAATCAGCCCCAGCATTTT. Translation gives CASSEGGGPNQPQHF.

The V call is TRBV5-1, the J call TRBJ2-7, with TRBD1 matching 12 bases. The V segment lost 3 bases and the J segment 5 bases; nucleotides outside the gene matches: 9. Looked up from germline, CDR1 is SGHRS and CDR2 is YFSETQ. This CDR3 is 16 amino acids long. CDR3 in amino acids: CASSSGQGAWVDEQYF. The CDR3 DNA reads as TGCGCCAGCAGCTCGGGACAGGGGGCGTGGGTCGACGAGCAGTACTTC.

The chain combines TRBV5-6 with TRBJ1-4; 7 bases align to TRBD1. The V and J ends lost 4 bases and 5 bases, in that order; junction bases with no gene match: 5. CDR1 is SGHDT, CDR2 YYEEEE, per germline. This CDR3 contains 14 residues. The CDR3 spells CASSTDRWNEKLFF. CDR3 nucleotide sequence: TGTGCCAGCAGCACGGACAGGTGGAATGAAAAACTGTTTTTT.

The CDR3 protein is CAASRAGENNEQFF. In DNA, the CDR3 is TGTGCGGCCTCGCGAGCGGGAGAAAACAATGAGCAGTTCTTC. The chain has TRBV28 and TRBJ2-1, with 8 positions matching TRBD2. Germline CDR1 is MDHEN and CDR2 is SYDVKM. The CDR3 consists of 14 residues.

This clone was counted a few times. The chain combines TRBV21-1 with TRBJ2-5; the table calls TRBD2, which could not be checked here. TRBV21-1 is annotated as a pseudogene. CDR3 length equals 15 residues. The CDR3, as DNA: TGTGCCAGCAGCCCCCGACTGAGGAGCGTCGAGACCCAGTACTTC. Its protein is CASSPRLRSVETQYF.

The V and J genes are TRBV4-3 and TRBJ2-7, with D perhaps matching TRBD2 (6 bases). From germline, CDR1 is LGHNA and CDR2 YSLEER. Trimming removed 1 base at V and 2 bases at J, with 12 bases between. The CDR3 loop spans 15 amino acids. The CDR3 DNA reads TGCGCCAGCAGCCAAGTCGGGGGTGCAGCCTACGAGCAGTACTTC. Encoded protein: CASSQVGGAAYEQYF.

This chain connects TRBV27 to TRBJ1-3; no clear D. The CDR3 length is 14 residues. The V end was cut by 3 bases, the J end by 0 bases, with 6 bases between. Germline CDR1 reads MNHEY; CDR2 reads SMNVEV (reference sequence). The CDR3 DNA reads TGTGCCAGCAGTTTCGATAGCTCTGGAAACACCATATATTTT. This codes for CASSFDSSGNTIYF.

The rearrangement uses TRBV19 and TRBJ1-6, with a possible D match to TRBD1 (5 bases). The V and J ends lost 7 bases and 7 bases respectively, with 14 bases between them. There are 14 residues in the CDR3. From germline, CDR1 is LNHDA and CDR2 SQIVND (reference sequence). CDR3 nucleotide sequence: TGTGCCAGTAAATGGAGGGGTGCCAATTCACCCCTCCACTTT. Encoded protein: CASKWRGANSPLHF.

The rearrangement joins TRBV7-2 to TRBJ1-2, with D uncertain. Germline V gives CDR1 SGHTA, CDR2 FQGNSA. V lost 1 base and J lost 3, with 9 bases in between. CDR3 length equals 14 residues. The CDR3 DNA is TGTGCCAGCAGCTTAGAGTTAGAGGACTATGGCTACACCTTC. Its protein is CASSLELEDYGYTF.

This clone is a singleton in its sample. This CDR3 is CAWGRAGAAGYTF. The CDR3 coding sequence is TGTGCCTGGGGCCGGGCGGGGGCGGCTGGCTACACCTTC. V and J are TRBV30 and TRBJ1-2; maybe TRBD1 (6 bases). The germline CDR1 and CDR2 sequences are GTSNPN and SVGIG (reference sequence). The V end lost 5 bases, the J end lost 7 bases, and 17 bases lay between the germline ends. The CDR3 contains 13 residues.

V usage is TRBV5-1 and J usage is TRBJ1-1; a weak D match, TRBD1 (6 bases). The V gene lost 2 bases and the J gene lost 5 bases, with 13 bases spanning the gap. CDR3 size: 14 residues. Germline V gives CDR1 SGHRS, CDR2 YFSETQ. The CDR3 spells CASSLQGRVTEAFF. The CDR3 bases are TGCGCCAGCAGCTTACAGGGACGCGTGACTGAAGCTTTCTTT.